The 24 T cell receptor beta chains in this list originate from one sample, sequenced in a study of blood T cell repertoires in COVID-19. Clones were sequenced by immunoSEQ multiplex PCR, and TCRdb holds only the in-frame ones, with some missing. The table has under 300,000 clones, approximately 85% seen once. Sample: PBMCs or T cells enriched from blood (not recorded which). The receptors here all came from a woman between 45 and 65 years old who had been exposed to COVID-19.

This clone was picked up one time. The rearrangement joins TRBV10-2 to TRBJ1-1; 7 positions agree with TRBD1. J was trimmed by 11 bases and V by 3 bases; bases with no gene match: 6. The germline CDR1 and CDR2 sequences are WSHSY and SAAADI. The CDR3 is 12 amino acids. CDR3 DNA sequence: TGCGCCAGCAGTGAAGGTGACAGGGCTGCTTTCTTT. This sequence encodes CASSEGDRAAFF.

There are a few counts of this clone. The chain combines TRBV9 with TRBJ1-4, with a weak D call TRBD1 (5 bases). Between the trimmed V and J ends, which lost 3 bases and 9 bases, there was a span of 12 bases. In germline, CDR1 is SGDLS, CDR2 YYNGEE. This CDR3 is 13 amino acids long. The CDR3 DNA reads TGTGCCAGCAGCGCCCCGGGGGGAAAAAAACTGTTTTTT. Protein: CASSAPGGKKLFF.

This chain links TRBV7-9 with TRBJ1-1; unclear D gene. V lost 4 bases to trimming and J lost 1 base, with 13 bases between them. This CDR3 spans 15 amino acids. Looked up from germline, CDR1 is SEHNR and CDR2 is FQNEAQ (reference sequence). CDR3 sequence: CASSSGDLWNTEAFF. The CDR3 DNA sequence: TGTGCCAGCAGCTCCGGGGATCTTTGGAACACTGAAGCTTTCTTT.

The chain combines TRBV5-1 with TRBJ1-2; the D gene is possibly TRBD1 (6 bases). V was shortened by 5 bases and J by 8 bases, with 13 bases between the two germline ends. The CDR3 runs 12 residues. Germline CDR1 reads SGHRS; CDR2 reads YFSETQ. As DNA, the CDR3 is TGCGCCAGCAGTTCAGGGGATAGGGGCTACACCTTC. Translating it yields CASSSGDRGYTF.

This sequence joins TRBV27 and TRBJ1-2; D may be TRBD1 (6 bases). The CDR3 covers 15 residues. Germline V gene lookup returns CDR1 MNHEY and CDR2 SMNVEV (reference sequence). V lost 2 bases and J lost 4, with 14 bases in between. DNA for the CDR3: TGTGCCAGCAGTTTAAACGGGCAGGGGACCTATGGCTACACCTTC. Translation: CASSLNGQGTYGYTF.

The chain recombines TRBV25-1 with TRBJ2-1; 7 positions agree with TRBD2. Germline values: CDR1 MGHDK, CDR2 SYGVNS. After removal of 6 bases from V and 9 bases from J, the junction contained 11 bases not matched to a gene. The CDR3 is made up of 14 amino acids. The CDR3 here is CASRGRGRTGEQFF. Here the CDR3 DNA reads TGTGCCAGCAGGGGGAGGGGACGAACGGGTGAGCAGTTCTTC.

This chain joins TRBV19 and TRBJ1-1, with 7 bases aligning to TRBD1. The CDR3 has 16 residues. Germline V CDR1 and CDR2: LNHDA, SQIVND (reference sequence). With 5 bases clipped from V and 0 bases from J, the junction kept 9 bases outside the gene matches. CDR3 in DNA: TGTGCCAGTAGTTCGGGACAGCTATTCATGAACACTGAAGCTTTCTTT. This translates into CASSSGQLFMNTEAFF.

This chain connects TRBV7-2 to TRBJ1-1, with D maybe TRBD1 (5 bases). V lost 5 bases to trimming and J lost 1 base, with 20 bases between them. CDR3 length: 17 residues. The germline gives CDR1 SGHTA, CDR2 FQGNSA. The CDR3 sequence is CASSPHLRVGGNTEAFF. As DNA, the CDR3 is TGTGCCAGCAGCCCACATCTGAGGGTGGGGGGGAACACTGAAGCTTTCTTT.

The rearrangement joins TRBV19 to TRBJ2-3, with 8 bases aligning to TRBD2. Germline V lookup: CDR1 LNHDA, CDR2 SQIVND (reference sequence). The V and J ends lost 3 bases and 3 bases, in that order; junction bases with no gene match: 11. The CDR3 consists of 17 residues. The CDR3 is CASSILGGGGKTDTQYF. The CDR3 region has the DNA TGTGCCAGTAGTATTCTCGGGGGGGGCGGGAAGACAGATACGCAGTATTTT.

V usage is TRBV27 and J usage is TRBJ1-6, with 8 bases that match TRBD1. Trimming at V came to 6 bases and at J to 7 bases, leaving 2 bases not matched to a gene. In germline, CDR1 is MNHEY, CDR2 SMNVEV (reference sequence). This CDR3 has 13 amino acids. The CDR3 is CASRQGVNSPLHF. Here the CDR3 DNA reads TGTGCCAGCAGACAGGGGGTGAATTCACCCCTCCACTTT.

The genes are TRBV7-2 and TRBJ2-1; D not certain. Trimming stripped 1 base from V and 0 bases from J, with 10 bases between. The CDR3 has 16 amino acids. Germline V CDR1 and CDR2: SGHTA, FQGNSA. Here the CDR3 DNA reads TGTGCCAGCAGCTTAGTTGAGGTCAGCTCCTACAATGAGCAGTTCTTC. Translation: CASSLVEVSSYNEQFF.

This rearrangement joins TRBV14 to TRBJ2-2, with TRBD2 matching 7 bases. Looked up from germline, CDR1 is SGHDN and CDR2 is FVKESK. The junction had 5 bases not matched to a gene; V was cut back by 0 bases and J by 7 bases. The CDR3 sequence is 15 residues long. The CDR3 DNA reads TGTGCCAGCAGCCAAGATCTAGCGGCGTACGGGGAGCTGTTTTTT. Its protein product is CASSQDLAAYGELFF. Using reference TRBV14 and TRBJ2-2 for the parts outside the CDR3, the full variable domain is EAGVTQFPSHSVIEKGQTVTLRCDPISGHDNLYWYRRVMGKEIKFLLHFVKESKQDESGMPNNRFLAERTGGTYSTLKVQPAELEDSGVYFCASSQDLAAYGELFFGEGSRLTVL.

J is TRBJ2-1 and V is TRBV7-9, with D perhaps matching TRBD1 (6 bases). This CDR3 has 13 residues. Looked up from germline, CDR1 is SEHNR and CDR2 is FQNEAQ (reference sequence). The V gene lost 7 bases and the J gene lost 4 bases, with 11 bases spanning the gap. CDR3 residues: CASIIGGYNEQFF. DNA of the CDR3: TGTGCCAGCATCATAGGGGGATACAATGAGCAGTTCTTC.

The rearrangement joins TRBV10-3 to TRBJ2-7; maybe TRBD1 (6 bases). Looked up from germline, CDR1 is ENHRY and CDR2 is SYGVKD. The CDR3 covers 13 residues. Deletions cut 5 bases from V and 0 bases from J, with 8 bases between. The CDR3 DNA is TGTGCCATCAGTTCGGACAGCTCCTACGAGCAGTACTTC. It is translated as CAISSDSSYEQYF.

The chain uses TRBV5-4 and TRBJ1-2, with D tentatively TRBD1 (5 bases). Germline V CDR1 and CDR2: SGHNT, YYREEE (reference sequence). The CDR3 length is 15 residues. Trimming removed 0 bases from V and 6 bases from J, with 15 bases in between. The CDR3 region has the DNA TGTGCCAGCAGCTTGGAGCAGGGCAGTACCCATGGCTACACCTTC. Translating it yields CASSLEQGSTHGYTF.

The genes are TRBV20-1 and TRBJ1-2; TRBD1 matches at 7 bases. CDR1 is DFQATT, CDR2 SNEGSKA, per germline (reference sequence). The CDR3 length is 14 residues. Trimming removed 3 bases from V and 4 bases from J; junction bases left unmatched: 8. The CDR3 coding sequence is TGCAGTGCTAGTTTGGTCAGACAGGGCTATGGCTACACCTTC. It specifies CSASLVRQGYGYTF.

The chain recombines TRBV5-1 with TRBJ2-3, with 9 positions matching TRBD1. The CDR3 has 15 amino acids. CDR1 and CDR2 from the germline V gene are SGHRS and YFSETQ. The V and J ends lost 1 base and 5 bases, in that order; junction bases with no gene match: 5. The CDR3 is CASSLIQGAIDTQYF. The CDR3 DNA sequence: TGCGCCAGCAGCTTGATACAGGGGGCAATAGATACGCAGTATTTT.

The rearrangement joins TRBV5-6 to TRBJ2-3, with 12 bases matching TRBD2. The CDR3 contains 14 residues. Germline CDR1 reads SGHDT; CDR2 reads YYEEEE. V lost 6 bases to trimming and J lost 8 bases; unmatched junction nucleotides: 7. CDR3 loop: CASNLAGGPATQYF. The CDR3 DNA sequence: TGTGCCAGCAACCTAGCGGGGGGGCCAGCTACGCAGTATTTT.

The CDR3 here is CASSPLAAPGTGELFF. The CDR3 coding sequence is TGTGCCAGCTCACCCCTCGCGGCCCCGGGGACCGGGGAGCTGTTTTTT. The chain uses TRBV18 and TRBJ2-2; possibly TRBD2 for D (5 bases). The CDR3 runs to 16 residues. Germline V gene sequence: CDR1 KGHSH, CDR2 LQKENI. Trimming cost V 3 bases and J 5 bases, with 16 bases left between them.

This chain uses TRBV7-2 with TRBJ2-7, with a possible D match to TRBD2 (5 bases). This CDR3 region has 16 residues. Germline V gene sequence: CDR1 SGHTA, CDR2 FQGNSA. The V gene lost 5 bases and the J gene lost 0 bases, with 17 bases spanning the gap. CDR3 sequence: CASSPRVGGFSYEQYF. The CDR3 nucleotides are TGTGCCAGCAGCCCAAGGGTGGGCGGGTTCTCCTACGAGCAGTACTTC.

J is TRBJ2-2 and V is TRBV30; 8 bases line up with TRBD2. Germline trimming cut 7 bases from V and 2 bases from J; bases unmatched to any gene: 6. The CDR3 loop spans 14 amino acids. Germline V lookup: CDR1 GTSNPN, CDR2 SVGIG (reference sequence). The CDR3 sequence is CASHGGANTGELFF. CDR3 nucleotide sequence: TGTGCCTCACACGGGGGGGCTAACACCGGGGAGCTGTTTTTT.

The rearrangement uses TRBV6-4 and TRBJ1-2, with D hard to call. Trimming removed 6 bases at V and 11 bases at J, with 16 bases between. The CDR3 spans 12 residues. In germline, CDR1 is MRHNA, CDR2 SNTAGT. The CDR3 DNA reads as TGTGCCAGCAGCACCGAAATGGGAGGATACACCTTC. Translated, it gives CASSTEMGGYTF.

The J gene is TRBJ1-3, the V gene TRBV9; D is possibly TRBD1 (6 bases). The V end was cut by 3 bases, the J end by 4 bases, with 14 bases between. The length of the CDR3 is 15 residues. Germline assignment: CDR1 SGDLS and CDR2 YYNGEE. The CDR3 region has the DNA TGTGCCAGCAGCGCGTCAGGACAGTACGGAAACACCATATATTTT. The encoded protein is CASSASGQYGNTIYF.

The chain has TRBV4-2 and TRBJ2-3; TRBD1 matches 8 bases. This CDR3 has 17 amino acids. The V segment lost 1 base and the J segment 4 bases; nucleotides outside the gene matches: 10. From germline, CDR1 is LGHNA and CDR2 YNFKEQ. CDR3 nucleotide sequence: TGTGCCAGCAGCCAAGGAATACAGGGGGGTTGGGCAGATACGCAGTATTTT. This encodes CASSQGIQGGWADTQYF.